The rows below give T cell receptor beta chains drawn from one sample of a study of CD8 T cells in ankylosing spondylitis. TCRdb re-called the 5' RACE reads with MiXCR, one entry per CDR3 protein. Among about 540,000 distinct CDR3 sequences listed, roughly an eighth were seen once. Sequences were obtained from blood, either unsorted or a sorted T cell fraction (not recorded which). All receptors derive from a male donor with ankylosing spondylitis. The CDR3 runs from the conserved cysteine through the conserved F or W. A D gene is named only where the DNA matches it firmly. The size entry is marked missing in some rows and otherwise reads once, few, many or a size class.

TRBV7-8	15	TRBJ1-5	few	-	TGTGCCAGCAGCTTTGGGGGCAGAGGAGGACAGCCCCAGCATTTT	CASSFGGRGGQPQHF
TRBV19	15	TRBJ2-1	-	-	TGTGCCAGTAGTATAGGCCGGGAGTGGGCGCATGAGCAGTTCTTC	CASSIGREWAHEQFF
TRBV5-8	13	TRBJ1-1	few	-	TGTGCCAGCAGCTTGCCCAGGAACACTGAAGCTTTCTTT	CASSLPRNTEAFF
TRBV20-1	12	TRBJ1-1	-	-	TGCAGTGCTAGAGACATCCACACTGAAGCTTTCTTT	CSARDIHTEAFF
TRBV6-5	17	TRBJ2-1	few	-	TGTGCCAGCAGTTACCTAAGCGGCCCGGGGTCCTACAATGAGCAGTTCTTC	CASSYLSGPGSYNEQFF
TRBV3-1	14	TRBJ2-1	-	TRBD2	TGTGCCAGCAGCCAAGAGGTGACTAGCGGGAGGCAGTTCTTC	CASSQEVTSGRQFF
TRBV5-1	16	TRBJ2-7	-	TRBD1	TGCGCCAGCAGCCTGGACAGGGCAAGTTATCCCTACGAGCAGTACTTC	CASSLDRASYPYEQYF
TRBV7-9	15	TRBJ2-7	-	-	TGTGCCAGCAGCCCCCCAGGAGTTTCTACGAGTGAGCAGTACTTC	CASSPPGVSTSEQYF
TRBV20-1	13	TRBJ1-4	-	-	TGCAGTGCCAAACATGCAACTAATGAAAAACTGTTTTTT	CSAKHATNEKLFF
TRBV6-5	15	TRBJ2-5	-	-	TGTGCCAGCAGTTACTCGGGGTCGGGGGAAGAGACCCAGTACTTC	CASSYSGSGEETQYF
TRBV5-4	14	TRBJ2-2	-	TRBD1	TGTGCCAGCAGCTTCGGGACAGGGGGCGGGGAGCTGTTTTTT	CASSFGTGGGELFF
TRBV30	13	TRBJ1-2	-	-	TGTGCCTGGAGCCGGAGCATCCAGGAGGGCTACACCTTC	CAWSRSIQEGYTF
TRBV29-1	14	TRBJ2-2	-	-	TGCAGCGTCGAAGGGGGGGCGAGGACCGGGGAGCTGTTTTTT	CSVEGGARTGELFF
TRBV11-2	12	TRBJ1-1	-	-	TGTGCCAGCAGCTTAGACAGGGATGAAGCTTTCTTT	CASSLDRDEAFF
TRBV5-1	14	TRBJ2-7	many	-	TGCGCCAGCAGCTTTACCGGGGGCTCCTACGAGCAGTACTTC	CASSFTGGSYEQYF
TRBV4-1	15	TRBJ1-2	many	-	TGCGCCAGCAGCCAAGTGGTCGATACTAACTATGGCTACACCTTC	CASSQVVDTNYGYTF
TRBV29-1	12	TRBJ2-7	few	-	TGCAGCGTTGAGGGGGACGGCCAAGAGCAGTACTTC	CSVEGDGQEQYF
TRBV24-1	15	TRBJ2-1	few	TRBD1	TGTGCCACCAGTGATATCGGGACAGGCGGTGAGGAGCAGTTCTTC	CATSDIGTGGEEQFF
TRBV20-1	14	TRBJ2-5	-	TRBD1	TGCAGTGCTAAAGACAGGGGGAGCGGAGAGACCCAGTACTTC	CSAKDRGSGETQYF
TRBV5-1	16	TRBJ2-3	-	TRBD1	TGCGCCAGCAGCTTGGCCCGCCAGGGGGGCACAGATACGCAGTATTTT	CASSLARQGGTDTQYF
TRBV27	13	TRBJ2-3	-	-	TGTGCCAGCAGTCCCCGACGATTGGATACGCAGTATTTT	CASSPRRLDTQYF
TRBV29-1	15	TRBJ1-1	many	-	TGCAGCGTTCATCCCAGGGCAGGGGTGGACACTGAAGCTTTCTTT	CSVHPRAGVDTEAFF
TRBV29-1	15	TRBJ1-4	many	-	TGCAGCGTTGTCATGCAGGGCGCAACTAATGAAAAACTGTTTTTT	CSVVMQGATNEKLFF
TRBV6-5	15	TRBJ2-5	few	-	TGTGCCAGCAGTTACGGACCACAAACCCAAGAGACCCAGTACTTC	CASSYGPQTQETQYF
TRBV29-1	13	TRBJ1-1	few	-	TGCAGTCCTTCCCTGGGGGGAGATACTGAAGCTTTCTTT	CSPSLGGDTEAFF
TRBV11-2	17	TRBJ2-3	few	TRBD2	TGTGCCAGCAGCTTTAGGGCGGCGGGAGTTACCACAGATACGCAGTATTTT	CASSFRAAGVTTDTQYF
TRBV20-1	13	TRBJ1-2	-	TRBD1	TGCAGTGCTAGGGGACAGGGAGGATATGGCTACACCTTC	CSARGQGGYGYTF
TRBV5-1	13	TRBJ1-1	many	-	TGCGCCAGCAGCCCCCAGGGAAACTCTGAAGCTTTCTTT	CASSPQGNSEAFF
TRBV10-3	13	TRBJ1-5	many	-	TGTGCCATCAGTGGCGAGACAGGACAGCCCCAGCATTTT	CAISGETGQPQHF
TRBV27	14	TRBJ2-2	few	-	TGTGCCAGCCGGCCTTCAGGGAGCACCGGGGAGCTGTTTTTT	CASRPSGSTGELFF
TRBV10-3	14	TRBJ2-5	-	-	TGTGCCATCAGTGAGGGCAGGTCGAGAGAGACCCAGTACTTC	CAISEGRSRETQYF
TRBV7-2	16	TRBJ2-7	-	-	TGTGCCAGCAGCCACCCAGGGGGACGGGAGAGGTACGAGCAGTACTTC	CASSHPGGRERYEQYF
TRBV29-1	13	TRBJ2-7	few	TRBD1	TGCAGCGTGCCGGGACAGAGCTCCTACGAGCAGTACTTC	CSVPGQSSYEQYF
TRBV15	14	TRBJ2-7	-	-	TGTGCCACCAGCAGAGGGGGGGTGGGCTACGAGCAGTACTTC	CATSRGGVGYEQYF
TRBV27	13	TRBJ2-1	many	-	TGTGCCTCTACCGGGACATATTACAATGAGCAGTTCTTC	CASTGTYYNEQFF
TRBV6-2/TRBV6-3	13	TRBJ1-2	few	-	TGTGCCAGCAGCTCCGAATTATACTATGGCTACACCTTC	CASSSELYYGYTF
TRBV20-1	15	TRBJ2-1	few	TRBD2	TGCAGTGCTCCTTGGACTAGCGGGAGGGCCGGGGAGCAGTTCTTC	CSAPWTSGRAGEQFF
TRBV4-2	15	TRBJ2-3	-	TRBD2	TGTGCCAGCGCCGCGACGGGACTATCCGCAGATACGCAGTATTTT	CASAATGLSADTQYF
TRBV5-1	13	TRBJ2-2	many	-	TGCGCCAGCAGCTGGAGTACGGTCGGGGAGCTGTTTTTT	CASSWSTVGELFF
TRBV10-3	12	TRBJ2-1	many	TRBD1	TGTGCCATCGCCCCAGAAGACAGGGGTCAGTTCTTC	CAIAPEDRGQFF
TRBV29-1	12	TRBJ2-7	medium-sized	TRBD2	TGCAGCGTTGCGGGGGAGGGGCGCGAGCAGTACTTC	CSVAGEGREQYF
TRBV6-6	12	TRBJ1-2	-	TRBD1	TGTGCCAGCACCAGGGACAGGGACGGCTACACCTTC	CASTRDRDGYTF
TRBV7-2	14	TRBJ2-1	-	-	TGTGCCAGCAGCGCCCTAGGTATCTACAATGAGCAGTTCTTC	CASSALGIYNEQFF
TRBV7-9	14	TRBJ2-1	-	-	TGTGCCAGCAGCTTGGTAGCGGCCCGGGGTGAGCAGTTCTTC	CASSLVAARGEQFF
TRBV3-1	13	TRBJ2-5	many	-	TGTGCCAGCAGCCAAGGGCAGAAGGAGACCCAGTACTTC	CASSQGQKETQYF
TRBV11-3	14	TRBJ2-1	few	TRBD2	TGTGCCAGCAGCTATGGCGGGGGATACAATGAGCAGTTCTTC	CASSYGGGYNEQFF
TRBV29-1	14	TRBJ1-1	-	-	TGCAGCATCCGTCGAGGGGCAGAGAACACTGAAGCTTTCTTT	CSIRRGAENTEAFF
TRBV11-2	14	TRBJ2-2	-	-	TGTGCCAGCAGCCCCAGGGTTAGCTCCGGGGAGCTGTTTTTT	CASSPRVSSGELFF
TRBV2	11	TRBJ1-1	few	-	TGTGCCAGCAGTGCGATCACTGAAGCTTTCTTT	CASSAITEAFF
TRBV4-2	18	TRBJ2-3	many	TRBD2	TGTGCCAGCAGCCAAGTCGGGACTAGCGGGGATAGCACAGATACGCAGTATTTT	CASSQVGTSGDSTDTQYF
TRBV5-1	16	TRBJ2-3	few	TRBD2	TGCGCCAGCAGCTGGGGACTAGCGGGAGATCAAGATACGCAGTATTTT	CASSWGLAGDQDTQYF
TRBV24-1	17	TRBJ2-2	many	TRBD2	TGTGCCACCAGTGATTTAAGCGGGAGGGCCAACACCGGGGAGCTGTTTTTT	CATSDLSGRANTGELFF
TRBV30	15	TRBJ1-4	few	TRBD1	TGTGCCTGGAGTGTCACAGGGGGCGCGCGTGAAAAACTGTTTTTT	CAWSVTGGAREKLFF
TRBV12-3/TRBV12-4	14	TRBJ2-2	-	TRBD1	TGTGCCAGCTCCCGACAGGGGAACGCCGGGGAGCTGTTTTTT	CASSRQGNAGELFF
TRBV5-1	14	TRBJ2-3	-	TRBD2	TGCGCCACCTATCTTAGCGGGACCCCAGATACGCAGTATTTT	CATYLSGTPDTQYF